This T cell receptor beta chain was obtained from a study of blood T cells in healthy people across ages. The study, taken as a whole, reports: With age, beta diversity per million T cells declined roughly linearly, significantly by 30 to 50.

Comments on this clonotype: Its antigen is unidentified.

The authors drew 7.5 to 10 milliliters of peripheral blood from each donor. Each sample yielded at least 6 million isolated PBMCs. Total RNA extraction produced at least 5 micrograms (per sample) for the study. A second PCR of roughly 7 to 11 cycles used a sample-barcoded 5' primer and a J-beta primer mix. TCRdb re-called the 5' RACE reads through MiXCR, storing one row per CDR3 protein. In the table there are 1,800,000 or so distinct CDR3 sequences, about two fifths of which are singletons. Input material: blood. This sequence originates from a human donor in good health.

CDR3 bases: TGTGCCAGCAGCCCCTTGCAGGAGAACACTGAAGCTTTCTTT. It encodes CASSPLQENTEAFF. The chain has TRBV6-5 and TRBJ1-1, with D uncertain. The V gene lost 6 bases and the J gene lost 1 base, with 12 bases spanning the gap. The CDR3 is made up of 14 amino acids. Per the germline V gene, CDR1 is MNHEY and CDR2 is SVGAGI.